Listed below are T cell receptor beta chains from one sample, sequenced in a study of blood T cell repertoires in COVID-19. TCRdb keeps only in-frame clones here, not all; method: immunoSEQ multiplex PCR. The sample includes approximately 500,000 clones, 80% to 90% seen only once; the top ten take roughly 0.9%. The material sequenced was peripheral blood. The receptors were sampled from a man between 18 and 35 years old with COVID-19, enrolled during active disease. Each CDR3 is given with its conserved first and last residue. A D gene is named only where the DNA matches it firmly. Clone size is not always given. Where it is, it says once, few, many or a class for expanded clones.

cdr3_length: 15
clone_size: .
j_call: TRBJ2-7
v_call: TRBV7-9
d_call: TRBD1
cdr3_aa: CASSPTDRGAYEQYF
cdr3_nt: TGTGCCAGCAGCCCGACAGACAGGGGGGCCTACGAGCAGTACTTC

cdr3_length: 13
clone_size: .
j_call: TRBJ2-7
v_call: TRBV12-1
d_call: .
cdr3_aa: CAPTRGGNYEQYF
cdr3_nt: TGTGCCCCGACCCGGGGAGGAAACTACGAGCAGTACTTC

cdr3_length: 20
clone_size: .
j_call: TRBJ2-3
v_call: TRBV11-3
d_call: TRBD2
cdr3_aa: CASSLVGTSGGLKSTDTQYF
cdr3_nt: TGTGCCAGCAGCTTAGTAGGGACTAGCGGGGGGCTAAAAAGCACAGATACGCAGTATTTT

cdr3_length: 16
clone_size: few
j_call: TRBJ2-2
v_call: TRBV12-5
d_call: TRBD2
cdr3_aa: CASGPTGLADTGELFF
cdr3_nt: TGTGCTAGTGGCCCAACTGGGCTAGCGGACACCGGGGAGCTGTTTTTT

cdr3_length: 18
clone_size: .
j_call: TRBJ1-2
v_call: TRBV15
d_call: .
cdr3_aa: CATSRPGGAGSINYGYTF
cdr3_nt: TGTGCCACCAGCAGACCCGGGGGGGCAGGGTCTATCAACTATGGCTACACCTTC

cdr3_length: 13
clone_size: .
j_call: TRBJ2-7
v_call: TRBV5-5
d_call: TRBD1
cdr3_aa: CASSFGTVEEQYF
cdr3_nt: TGTGCCAGCAGCTTTGGGACAGTAGAGGAGCAGTACTTC

cdr3_length: 15
clone_size: .
j_call: TRBJ2-1
v_call: TRBV18
d_call: .
cdr3_aa: CASSPGTQIYNEQFF
cdr3_nt: TGTGCCAGCTCACCAGGTACACAGATCTACAATGAGCAGTTCTTC

cdr3_length: 16
clone_size: .
j_call: TRBJ1-2
v_call: TRBV7-3
d_call: TRBD1
cdr3_aa: CASSLPPQGYHYGYTF
cdr3_nt: TGTGCCAGCAGCTTACCCCCACAGGGGTATCACTATGGCTACACCTTC

cdr3_length: 20
clone_size: .
j_call: TRBJ2-1
v_call: TRBV18
d_call: TRBD1
cdr3_aa: CASSLVIGTGDYKSYNEQFF
cdr3_nt: TGTGCCAGCTCACTAGTAATAGGGACAGGGGATTATAAGTCCTACAATGAGCAGTTCTTC

cdr3_length: 17
clone_size: .
j_call: TRBJ2-5
v_call: TRBV27
d_call: .
cdr3_aa: CASSLYRPGSPQETQYF
cdr3_nt: TGTGCCAGCAGTTTATACCGGCCAGGGTCCCCCCAAGAGACCCAGTACTTC

cdr3_length: 17
clone_size: .
j_call: TRBJ2-3
v_call: TRBV7-7
d_call: .
cdr3_aa: CASSLGQGPTSTDTQYF
cdr3_nt: TGTGCTAGCAGCTTAGGGCAGGGGCCAACTAGCACAGATACGCAGTATTTT

cdr3_length: 12
clone_size: .
j_call: TRBJ2-7
v_call: TRBV12-3/TRBV12-4
d_call: .
cdr3_aa: CASSFTRYEQYF
cdr3_nt: TGTGCCAGCAGTTTTACGCGCTACGAGCAGTACTTC

cdr3_length: 14
clone_size: .
j_call: TRBJ1-5
v_call: TRBV27
d_call: .
cdr3_aa: CASSFGAGAQPQHF
cdr3_nt: TGTGCCAGCAGTTTTGGTGCAGGGGCGCAGCCCCAGCATTTT

cdr3_length: 14
clone_size: .
j_call: TRBJ2-4
v_call: TRBV15
d_call: TRBD2
cdr3_aa: CATSPGGAKNIQYF
cdr3_nt: TGTGCCACCAGCCCCGGGGGGGCCAAAAACATTCAGTACTTC

cdr3_length: 13
clone_size: .
j_call: TRBJ1-1
v_call: TRBV10-1
d_call: .
cdr3_aa: CASRQTWDTEAFF
cdr3_nt: TGCGCCAGCAGACAGACGTGGGACACTGAAGCTTTCTTT

cdr3_length: 12
clone_size: .
j_call: TRBJ2-5
v_call: TRBV2
d_call: .
cdr3_aa: CASRGAGETQYF
cdr3_nt: TGTGCCAGCAGAGGGGCTGGAGAGACCCAGTACTTC

cdr3_length: 17
clone_size: .
j_call: TRBJ2-1
v_call: TRBV5-6
d_call: .
cdr3_aa: CASSVTGGTGFSHEQFF
cdr3_nt: TGTGCCAGCAGCGTTACGGGGGGGACAGGGTTTTCCCATGAGCAGTTCTTC

cdr3_length: 16
clone_size: many
j_call: TRBJ2-1
v_call: TRBV7-6
d_call: TRBD2
cdr3_aa: CASSLGPAGSYNEQFF
cdr3_nt: TGTGCCAGCAGCTTAGGTCCAGCGGGGTCCTACAATGAGCAGTTCTTC

cdr3_length: 13
clone_size: .
j_call: TRBJ1-5
v_call: TRBV5-5
d_call: .
cdr3_aa: CASSMASGQPQHF
cdr3_nt: TGTGCCAGCAGCATGGCCTCGGGGCAGCCCCAGCATTTT

cdr3_length: 14
clone_size: .
j_call: TRBJ1-1
v_call: TRBV6-2/TRBV6-3
d_call: .
cdr3_aa: CASSYRVGNTEAFF
cdr3_nt: TGTGCCAGCAGTTACCGGGTCGGGAACACTGAAGCTTTCTTT

cdr3_length: 15
clone_size: .
j_call: TRBJ2-3
v_call: TRBV11-2
d_call: TRBD2
cdr3_aa: CASSLEIASGSMQYF
cdr3_nt: TGTGCCAGCAGCTTAGAAATTGCTAGCGGGAGCATGCAGTATTTT

cdr3_length: 16
clone_size: .
j_call: TRBJ2-1
v_call: TRBV15
d_call: TRBD2
cdr3_aa: CATSRRGLAGLNEQFF
cdr3_nt: TGTGCCACCAGCAGGCGGGGACTAGCGGGGTTGAATGAGCAGTTCTTC

cdr3_length: 14
clone_size: .
j_call: TRBJ2-7
v_call: TRBV28
d_call: .
cdr3_aa: CASGLFREVDEQYF
cdr3_nt: TGTGCCAGCGGCCTCTTCAGGGAGGTCGACGAGCAGTACTTC

cdr3_length: 19
clone_size: once
j_call: TRBJ2-2
v_call: TRBV19
d_call: TRBD2
cdr3_aa: CASSTHPGTSGGGREELFF
cdr3_nt: TGTGCCAGTAGTACGCACCCCGGGACTAGCGGGGGGGGGCGTGAGGAGCTGTTTTTT

cdr3_length: 15
clone_size: .
j_call: TRBJ2-1
v_call: TRBV5-1
d_call: TRBD2
cdr3_aa: CASSPRFSGTNEQFF
cdr3_nt: TGCGCCAGCAGCCCTCGGTTTAGCGGGACCAATGAGCAGTTCTTC

cdr3_length: 11
clone_size: .
j_call: TRBJ2-5
v_call: TRBV18
d_call: .
cdr3_aa: CASSPEETQYF
cdr3_nt: TGTGCCAGCTCACCAGAGGAGACCCAGTACTTC

cdr3_length: 14
clone_size: few
j_call: TRBJ1-3
v_call: TRBV10-3
d_call: .
cdr3_aa: CATLDLASGNTIYF
cdr3_nt: TGTGCCACGCTAGACTTGGCCTCTGGAAACACCATATATTTT

cdr3_length: 16
clone_size: .
j_call: TRBJ2-5
v_call: TRBV9
d_call: .
cdr3_aa: CASSVTQGGGTETQYF
cdr3_nt: TGTGCCAGCAGCGTAACTCAGGGGGGCGGCACTGAGACCCAGTACTTC

cdr3_length: 16
clone_size: .
j_call: TRBJ2-5
v_call: TRBV7-6
d_call: .
cdr3_aa: CASSLTGDYFQETQYF
cdr3_nt: TGTGCCAGCAGTTTGACAGGAGACTACTTCCAAGAGACCCAGTACTTC

cdr3_length: 17
clone_size: .
j_call: TRBJ1-2
v_call: TRBV29-1
d_call: .
cdr3_aa: CSVEDDTVPRSTYGYTF
cdr3_nt: TGCAGCGTTGAAGATGACACAGTACCCAGATCCACCTATGGCTACACCTTC

cdr3_length: 16
clone_size: .
j_call: TRBJ1-5
v_call: TRBV21-1
d_call: .
cdr3_aa: CASSKEPGEENQPQHF
cdr3_nt: TGTGCCAGCAGCAAAGAACCGGGGGAGGAAAATCAGCCCCAGCATTTT

cdr3_length: 19
clone_size: .
j_call: TRBJ1-1
v_call: TRBV13
d_call: .
cdr3_aa: CASSLEGRGALNMNTEAFF
cdr3_nt: TGTGCCAGCAGCTTAGAGGGTCGGGGGGCCCTTAACATGAACACTGAAGCTTTCTTT

cdr3_length: 14
clone_size: once
j_call: TRBJ1-3
v_call: TRBV6-5
d_call: .
cdr3_aa: CASTSTGIGNTIYF
cdr3_nt: TGTGCCAGCACCTCAACAGGGATAGGAAACACCATATATTTT

cdr3_length: 13
clone_size: .
j_call: TRBJ2-5
v_call: TRBV2
d_call: .
cdr3_aa: CASSFRSLETQYF
cdr3_nt: TGTGCCAGCAGTTTCAGATCGTTAGAGACCCAGTACTTC

cdr3_length: 15
clone_size: .
j_call: TRBJ2-2
v_call: TRBV11-2
d_call: .
cdr3_aa: CASSSAGINTGELFF
cdr3_nt: TGTGCCAGCAGCTCGGCCGGGATCAACACCGGGGAGCTGTTTTTT